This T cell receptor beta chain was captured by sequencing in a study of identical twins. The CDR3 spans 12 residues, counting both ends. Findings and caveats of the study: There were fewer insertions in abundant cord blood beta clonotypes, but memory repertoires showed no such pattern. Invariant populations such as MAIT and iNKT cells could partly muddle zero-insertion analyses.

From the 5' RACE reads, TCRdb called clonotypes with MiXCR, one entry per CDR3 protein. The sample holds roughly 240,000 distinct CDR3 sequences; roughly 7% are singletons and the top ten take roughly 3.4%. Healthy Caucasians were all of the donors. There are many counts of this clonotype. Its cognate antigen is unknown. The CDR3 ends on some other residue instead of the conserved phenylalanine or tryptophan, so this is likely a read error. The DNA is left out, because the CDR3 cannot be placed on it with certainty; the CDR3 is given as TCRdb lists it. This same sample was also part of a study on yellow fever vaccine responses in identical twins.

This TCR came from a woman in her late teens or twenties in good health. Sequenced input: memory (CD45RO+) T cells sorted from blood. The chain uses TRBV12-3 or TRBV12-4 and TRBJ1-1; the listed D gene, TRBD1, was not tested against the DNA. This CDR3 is CASTISRDLFLL.